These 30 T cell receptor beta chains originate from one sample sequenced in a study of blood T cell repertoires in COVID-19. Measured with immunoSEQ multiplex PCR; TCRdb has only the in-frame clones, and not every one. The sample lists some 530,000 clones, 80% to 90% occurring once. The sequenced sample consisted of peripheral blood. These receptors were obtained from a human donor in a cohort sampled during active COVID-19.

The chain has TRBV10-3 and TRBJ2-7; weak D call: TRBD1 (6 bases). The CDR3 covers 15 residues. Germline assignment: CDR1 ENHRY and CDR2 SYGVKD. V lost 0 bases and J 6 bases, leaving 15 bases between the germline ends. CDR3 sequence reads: CAISESSQGGSEQYF. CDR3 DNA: TGTGCCATCAGTGAGTCCTCACAGGGTGGAAGCGAGCAGTACTTC.

The CDR3 coding sequence is TGCGCCAGCAGCTTGGTAGCGGGATGGGTGAATGAGCAGTTCTTC. This codes for CASSLVAGWVNEQFF. The rearrangement uses TRBV5-1 and TRBJ2-1; 8 positions agree with TRBD2. The V gene end was trimmed by 0 bases and the J gene end by 7 bases; junction bases not matched to a gene: 6. This CDR3 has 15 residues. The germline CDR1 and CDR2 sequences are SGHRS and YFSETQ.

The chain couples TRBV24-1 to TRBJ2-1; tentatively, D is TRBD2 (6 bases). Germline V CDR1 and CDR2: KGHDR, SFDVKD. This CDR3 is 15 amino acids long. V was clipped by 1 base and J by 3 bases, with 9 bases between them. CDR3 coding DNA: TGTGCCACCAGTGATTTTGGCGGGAACTACAATGAGCAGTTCTTC. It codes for CATSDFGGNYNEQFF.

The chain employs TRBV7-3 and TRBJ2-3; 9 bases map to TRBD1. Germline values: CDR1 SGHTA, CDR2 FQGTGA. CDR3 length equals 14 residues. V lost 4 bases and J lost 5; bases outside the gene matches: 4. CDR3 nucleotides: TGTGCCAGCAGCTCACAGGGGGCCCAAGATACGCAGTATTTT. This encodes CASSSQGAQDTQYF.

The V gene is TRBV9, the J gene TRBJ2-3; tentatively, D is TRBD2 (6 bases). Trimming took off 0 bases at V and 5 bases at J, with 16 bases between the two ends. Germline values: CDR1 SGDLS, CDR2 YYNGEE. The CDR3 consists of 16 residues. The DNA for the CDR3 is TGTGCCAGCAGCGTAGGAGGGAGGACCGTACGAGATACGCAGTATTTT. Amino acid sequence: CASSVGGRTVRDTQYF.

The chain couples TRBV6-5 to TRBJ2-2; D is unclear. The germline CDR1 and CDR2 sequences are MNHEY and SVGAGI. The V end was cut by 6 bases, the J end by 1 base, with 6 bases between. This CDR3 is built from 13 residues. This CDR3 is CASRLQNTGELFF. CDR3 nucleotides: TGTGCCAGCAGATTACAGAACACCGGGGAGCTGTTTTTT.

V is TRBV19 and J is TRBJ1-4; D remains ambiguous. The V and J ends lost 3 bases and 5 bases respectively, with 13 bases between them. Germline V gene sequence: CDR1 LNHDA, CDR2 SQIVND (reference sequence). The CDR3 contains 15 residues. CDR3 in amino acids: CASSIFSLGNEKLFF. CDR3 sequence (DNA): TGTGCCAGTAGTATTTTTTCCCTGGGCAATGAAAAACTGTTTTTT.

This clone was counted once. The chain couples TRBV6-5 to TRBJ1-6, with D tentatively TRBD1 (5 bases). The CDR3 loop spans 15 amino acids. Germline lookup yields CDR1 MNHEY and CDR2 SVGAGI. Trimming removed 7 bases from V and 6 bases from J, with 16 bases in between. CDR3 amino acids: CASTLPAGANSPLHF. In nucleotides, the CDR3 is TGTGCCAGCACCCTTCCCGCTGGGGCTAATTCACCCCTCCACTTT.

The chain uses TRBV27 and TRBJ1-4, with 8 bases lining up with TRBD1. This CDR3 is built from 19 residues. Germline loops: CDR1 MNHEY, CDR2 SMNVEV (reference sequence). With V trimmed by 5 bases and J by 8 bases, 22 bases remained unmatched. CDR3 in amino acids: CASSKKWATGGINGEKLFF. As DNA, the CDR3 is TGTGCCAGCAGTAAGAAGTGGGCTACAGGGGGAATTAACGGGGAAAAACTGTTTTTT.

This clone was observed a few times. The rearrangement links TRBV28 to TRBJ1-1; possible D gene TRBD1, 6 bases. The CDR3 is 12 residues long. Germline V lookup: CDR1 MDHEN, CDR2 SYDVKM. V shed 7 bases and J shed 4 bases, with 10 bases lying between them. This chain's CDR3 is CASTSRGTEAFF. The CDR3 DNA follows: TGTGCCAGCACCTCCAGGGGCACTGAAGCTTTCTTT.

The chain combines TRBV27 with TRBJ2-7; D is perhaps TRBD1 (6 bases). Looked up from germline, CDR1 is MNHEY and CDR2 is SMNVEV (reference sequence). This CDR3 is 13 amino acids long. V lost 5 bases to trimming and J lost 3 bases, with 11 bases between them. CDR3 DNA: TGTGCCAGCAGTCTCCTGGACAGCTACGAGCAGTACTTC. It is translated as CASSLLDSYEQYF.

CDR3 DNA: TGTGCCTGGAGTGTAACCACGGGTGACACTGAAGCTTTCTTT. Translated, it gives CAWSVTTGDTEAFF. The genes are TRBV30 and TRBJ1-1; D not certain. CDR3 length: 14 amino acids. Germline CDR1 and CDR2: GTSNPN and SVGIG (reference sequence). V was trimmed by 0 bases and J by 3 bases, leaving 11 bases between them.

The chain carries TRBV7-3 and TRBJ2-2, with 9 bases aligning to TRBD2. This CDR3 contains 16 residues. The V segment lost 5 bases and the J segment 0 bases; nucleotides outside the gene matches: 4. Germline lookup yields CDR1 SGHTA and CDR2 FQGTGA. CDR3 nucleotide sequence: TGTGCCAGCAGCCCCATAGCGGGAGCGAACACCGGGGAGCTGTTTTTT. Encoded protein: CASSPIAGANTGELFF.

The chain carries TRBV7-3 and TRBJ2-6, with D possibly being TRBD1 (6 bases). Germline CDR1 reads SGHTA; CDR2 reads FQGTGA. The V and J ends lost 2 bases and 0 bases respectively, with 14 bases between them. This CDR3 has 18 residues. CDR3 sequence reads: CASSLGQGFSSGANVLTF. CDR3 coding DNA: TGTGCCAGCAGCTTAGGGCAGGGGTTTAGCTCTGGGGCCAACGTCCTGACTTTC.

The CDR3 region is CASSHGQGSGELFF. The CDR3, as DNA: TGCGCCAGCAGCCATGGACAGGGCTCCGGGGAGCTGTTTTTT. J is TRBJ2-2 and V is TRBV4-3, with 8 bases aligning to TRBD1. There are 14 residues in the CDR3. V shed 3 bases and J 6 bases; nucleotides not matched to a gene: 3. CDR1 is LGHNA and CDR2 is YSLEER in the germline V gene.

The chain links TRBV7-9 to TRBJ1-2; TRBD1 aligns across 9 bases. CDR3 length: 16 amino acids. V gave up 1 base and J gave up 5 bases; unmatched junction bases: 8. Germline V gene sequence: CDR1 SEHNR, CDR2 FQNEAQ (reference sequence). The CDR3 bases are TGTGCCAGCAGCTTAGAGGATGTGGGACAGGGATATGGCTACACCTTC. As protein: CASSLEDVGQGYGYTF.

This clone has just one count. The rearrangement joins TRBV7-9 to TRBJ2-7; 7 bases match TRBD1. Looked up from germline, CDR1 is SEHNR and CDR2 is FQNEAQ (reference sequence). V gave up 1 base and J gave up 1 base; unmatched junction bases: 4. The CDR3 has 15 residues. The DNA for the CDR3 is TGTGCCAGCAGCTTAGTACAACAGGGGTCCTACGAGCAGTACTTC. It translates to CASSLVQQGSYEQYF.

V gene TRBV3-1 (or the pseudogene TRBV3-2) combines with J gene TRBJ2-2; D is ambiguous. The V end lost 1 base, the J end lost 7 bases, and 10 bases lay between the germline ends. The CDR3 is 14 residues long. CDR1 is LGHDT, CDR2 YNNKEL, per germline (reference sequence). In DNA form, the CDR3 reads TGTGCCAGCAGCCAAGGCCGCTCACACGGGGAGCTGTTTTTT. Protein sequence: CASSQGRSHGELFF.

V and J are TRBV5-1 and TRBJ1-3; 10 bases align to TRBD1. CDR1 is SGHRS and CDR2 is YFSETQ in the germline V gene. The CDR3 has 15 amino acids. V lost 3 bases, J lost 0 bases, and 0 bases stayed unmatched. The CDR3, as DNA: TGCGCCAGCAGCTGGGACAGGGGCTCTGGAAACACCATATATTTT. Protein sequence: CASSWDRGSGNTIYF.

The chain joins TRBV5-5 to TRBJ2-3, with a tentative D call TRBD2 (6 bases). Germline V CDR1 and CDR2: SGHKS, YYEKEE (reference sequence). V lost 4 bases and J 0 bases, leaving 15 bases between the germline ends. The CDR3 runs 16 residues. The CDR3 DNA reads TGTGCCAGCAGCCCGGGTGGAGGGCTAAGCACAGATACGCAGTATTTT. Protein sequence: CASSPGGGLSTDTQYF.

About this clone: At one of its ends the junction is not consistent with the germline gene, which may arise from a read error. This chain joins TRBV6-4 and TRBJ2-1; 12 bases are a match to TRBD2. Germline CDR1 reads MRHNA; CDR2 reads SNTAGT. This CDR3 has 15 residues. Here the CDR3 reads CASSELAGGPNEQFF. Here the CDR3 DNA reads TGTGCCAGTAGTGAGCTAGCGGGAGGGCCTAATGAGCAGTTCTTC.

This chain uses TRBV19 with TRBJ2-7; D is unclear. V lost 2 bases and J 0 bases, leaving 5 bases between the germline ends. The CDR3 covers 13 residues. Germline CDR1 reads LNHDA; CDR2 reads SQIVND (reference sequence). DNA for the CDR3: TGTGCCAGTAGTATACACGGCTCCTACGAGCAGTACTTC. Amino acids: CASSIHGSYEQYF. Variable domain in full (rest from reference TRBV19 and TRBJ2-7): DGGITQSPKYLFRKEGQNVTLSCEQNLNHDAMYWYRQDPGQGLRLIYYSQIVNDFQKGDIAEGYSVSREKKESFPLTVTSAQKNPTAFYLCASSIHGSYEQYFGPGTRLTVT.

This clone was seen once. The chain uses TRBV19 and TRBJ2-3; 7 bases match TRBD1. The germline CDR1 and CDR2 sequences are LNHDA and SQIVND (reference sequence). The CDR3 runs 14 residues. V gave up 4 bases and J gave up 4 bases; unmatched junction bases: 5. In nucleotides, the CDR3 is TGTGCCAGTAGTACAGGGGGTGGCCCAGATACGCAGTATTTT. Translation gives CASSTGGGPDTQYF.

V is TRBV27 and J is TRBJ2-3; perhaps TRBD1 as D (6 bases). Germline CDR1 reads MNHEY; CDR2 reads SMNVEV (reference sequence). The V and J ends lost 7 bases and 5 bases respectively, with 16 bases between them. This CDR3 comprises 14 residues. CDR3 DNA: TGTGCCAGCAAACTAATCCAAGGGGGAGATACGCAGTATTTT. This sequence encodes CASKLIQGGDTQYF.

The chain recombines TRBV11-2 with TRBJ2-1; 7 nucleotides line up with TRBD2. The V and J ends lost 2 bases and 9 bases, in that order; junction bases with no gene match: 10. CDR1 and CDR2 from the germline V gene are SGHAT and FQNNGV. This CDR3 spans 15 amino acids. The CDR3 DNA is TGTGCCAGCAGCTTAATTGGCGGGAGATCCCCTGAGCAGTTCTTC. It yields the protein CASSLIGGRSPEQFF. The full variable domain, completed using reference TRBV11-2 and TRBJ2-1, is EAGVAQSPRYKIIEKRQSVAFWCNPISGHATLYWYQQILGQGPKLLIQFQNNGVVDDSQLPKDRFSAERLKGVDSTLKIQPAKLEDSAVYLCASSLIGGRSPEQFFGPGTRLTVL.

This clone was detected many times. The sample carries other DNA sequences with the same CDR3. The CDR3 nucleotides are TGTGCCAGCAGCTTTGGGACAGGAGCCTACGAGCAGTACTTC. Its protein is CASSFGTGAYEQYF. V gene TRBV7-2 combines with J gene TRBJ2-7; 8 bases line up with TRBD1. Germline CDR1 is SGHTA and CDR2 is FQGNSA. This CDR3 is 14 amino acids long. The V gene end was trimmed by 3 bases and the J gene end by 2 bases; junction bases not matched to a gene: 3.

The CDR3 DNA reads as TGTGCCAGTAGTATTAATTCGAACACTGAAGCTTTCTTT. Translating it yields CASSINSNTEAFF. The chain joins TRBV19 to TRBJ1-1; D gene uncertain. Germline-derived CDR1 and CDR2 are LNHDA and SQIVND (reference sequence). Trimming cost V 3 bases and J 1 base, with 6 bases left between them. CDR3 length equals 13 residues.

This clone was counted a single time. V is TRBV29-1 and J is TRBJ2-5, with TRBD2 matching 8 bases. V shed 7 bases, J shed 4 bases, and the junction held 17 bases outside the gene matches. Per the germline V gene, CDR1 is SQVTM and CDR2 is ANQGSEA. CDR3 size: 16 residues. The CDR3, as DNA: TGCAGCGCACGAACGTCGGGAGGGCCCGGGGGAGAGACCCAGTACTTC. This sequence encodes CSARTSGGPGGETQYF. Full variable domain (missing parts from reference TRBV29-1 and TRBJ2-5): SAVISQKPSRDICQRGTSLTIQCQVDSQVTMMFWYRQQPGQSLTLIATANQGSEATYESGFVIDKFPISRPNLTFSTLTVSNMSPEDSSIYLCSARTSGGPGGETQYFGPGTRLLVL.

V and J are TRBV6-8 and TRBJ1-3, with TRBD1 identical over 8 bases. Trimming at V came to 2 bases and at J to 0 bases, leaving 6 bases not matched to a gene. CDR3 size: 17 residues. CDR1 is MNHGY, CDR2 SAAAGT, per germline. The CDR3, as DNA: TGTGCCAGCAGTTACCTCCGGGACAGGCTCTCTGGAAACACCATATATTTT. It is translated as CASSYLRDRLSGNTIYF.

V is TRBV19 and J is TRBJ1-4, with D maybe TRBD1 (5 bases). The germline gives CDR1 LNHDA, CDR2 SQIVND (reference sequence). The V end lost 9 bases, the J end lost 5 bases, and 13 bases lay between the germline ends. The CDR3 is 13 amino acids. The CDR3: CASKLRGNEKLFF. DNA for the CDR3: TGTGCCAGCAAACTGCGGGGGAATGAAAAACTGTTTTTT. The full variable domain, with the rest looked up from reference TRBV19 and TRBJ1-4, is DGGITQSPKYLFRKEGQNVTLSCEQNLNHDAMYWYRQDPGQGLRLIYYSQIVNDFQKGDIAEGYSVSREKKESFPLTVTSAQKNPTAFYLCASKLRGNEKLFFGSGTQLSVL.